The source of this T cell receptor (beta chain) is a study of blood T cell repertoires in COVID-19. Overall study: Sites across the United States, Italy and Spain contributed samples from acute and convalescent COVID-19. Sources were T cells, B-cell-depleted T cells, or PBMCs; the material itself was cDNA or gDNA.

In the source study's methods: By means of reference gene primer amplification, nucleated cell counts were estimated. Method: immunoSEQ multiplex PCR; TCRdb's copy keeps in-frame clones and lacks some. V, J and clone size were drawn from that table, and D and trimming were deduced from the DNA. The sample lists about 160,000 clones, 70% to 85% occurring once. Germline V lookup: CDR1 SGHRS, CDR2 YFSETQ. CDR3 size: 14 residues. V dropped 4 bases and J dropped 3 bases, with 14 bases sitting between them. Sequenced sample: peripheral blood. V and J are TRBV5-1 and TRBJ2-7, with D maybe TRBD2 (6 bases). The sequence derives from a woman over 75 with acute or convalescent COVID-19. This chain's CDR3 is CASSPRTGDYEQYF. In nucleotides, the CDR3 is TGCGCCAGCAGCCCCCGGACGGGAGACTACGAGCAGTACTTC.